Listed here is a single T cell receptor beta chain. Its antigen is unidentified. A read error may account for a junction end that differs from germline. This entry is derived from a study of post-analysis software for immune sequencing data. The wider study: The disease courses covered relapsing-remitting, secondary progressive and progressive-relapsing multiple sclerosis. Overall study results and limits: Significantly lower normalized Chao1 diversity was seen in multiple sclerosis patients than in controls. Co-batched samples clustered tightly together by F measure.

The authors incorporated unique molecular identifiers into the TCR beta cDNA libraries. It was from about 0.98 to 11 million T cells that some 500,000 cDNA molecules came. TCRdb processed the PCR reads anew with MiXCR; each CDR3 protein has one entry. This table holds about 540,000 distinct CDR3 sequences, 34% found once. The sample was blood. The receptor was derived from a girl between 2 and 17 years old with multiple sclerosis.

The CDR3 nucleotides are TGTGCCAGCAGAACAGGAGACAATGGGCAGTTCTTC. Its translation is CASRTGDNGQFF. The V and J genes are TRBV28 and TRBJ2-1; D perhaps matches TRBD1 (5 bases). Per germline, CDR1 MDHEN and CDR2 SYDVKM. CDR3 length: 12 residues.